The 10 T cell receptor beta chains presented below share a single source sample, sequenced in a study of T cell repertoires in aging, cancer and after chemotherapy. TRB rearrangements spanning V, D and J were amplified using mixed TRB-A/B primers. TCRdb independently ran MiXCR on the multiplex PCR reads; one entry per CDR3 protein. This sample has about 9,600 distinct CDR3 sequences, with 20% to 30% found just once. Peripheral blood genomic DNA, not sorted cells or RNA, was the template. The sample taken for sequencing was blood. Receptors originate from a human donor in good health.

The rearrangement joins TRBV19 to TRBJ2-1; D is undetermined. The CDR3 extends over 15 amino acids. V dropped 2 bases and J dropped 6 bases, with 14 bases sitting between them. The germline CDR1 and CDR2 sequences are LNHDA and SQIVND (reference sequence). This CDR3 is CASSIQPRGVNEQFF. CDR3 sequence (DNA): TGTGCCAGTAGTATACAACCCAGAGGAGTCAATGAGCAGTTCTTC.

This clonotype was detected a few times. The chain has TRBV27 and TRBJ2-1; 9 bases are a match to TRBD2. This CDR3 is 15 amino acids long. V was pared by 2 bases and J by 7 bases, with 6 bases of the junction left unmatched. CDR1 and CDR2 (germline): MNHEY, SMNVEV (reference sequence). Written as DNA, the CDR3 is TGTGCCAGCAGTTTAGAGGCGGGAGGGTGGAATGAGCAGTTCTTC. Translation gives CASSLEAGGWNEQFF.

With respect to this clonotype: A read error may produce the germline difference seen at one junction end. This rearrangement joins TRBV5-4 to TRBJ1-2; D may be TRBD1 (6 bases). There are 15 residues in the CDR3. Germline loops: CDR1 SGHNT, CDR2 YYREEE (reference sequence). The CDR3 protein is CASSLYYRDGYDYTF. CDR3 nucleotides: TGTGCCAGCAGCTTATACTACAGGGATGGGTATGACTACACCTTC.

By proportion, this clonotype is medium-sized. The CDR3 coding sequence is TGTGCCAGCAGTTCACCAGGGACGGGGGCAGATACGCAGTATTTT. This translates into CASSSPGTGADTQYF. The chain is built from TRBV6-5 and TRBJ2-3; possibly TRBD2 for D (6 bases). This CDR3 spans 15 amino acids. The V end lost 4 bases, the J end lost 4 bases, and 15 bases lay between the germline ends. The germline CDR1 and CDR2 sequences are MNHEY and SVGAGI.

This clonotype showed up just a few times. V gene TRBV10-3 combines with J gene TRBJ1-3, with 7 positions matching TRBD1. This CDR3 has 16 amino acids. CDR1 and CDR2 from the germline V gene are ENHRY and SYGVKD. Germline trimming cut 6 bases from V and 0 bases from J; bases unmatched to any gene: 8. As DNA, the CDR3 is TGTGCCATCAGAGGGACAGTATTAGACTCTGGAAACACCATATATTTT. It yields the protein CAIRGTVLDSGNTIYF.

This clonotype is labeled medium-sized (0.01 to 0.1%). This chain uses TRBV29-1 with TRBJ2-5, with D unclear. The CDR3 contains 11 residues. Trimming stripped 8 bases from V and 2 bases from J, with 9 bases between. Germline values: CDR1 SQVTM, CDR2 ANQGSEA. CDR3 protein: CSLRVQETQYF. The CDR3 nucleotides are TGCAGCCTTAGGGTTCAAGAGACCCAGTACTTC.

This clonotype was picked up a small number of times. V and J are TRBV6-1 and TRBJ2-2, with 10 positions matching TRBD2. The germline V gene has CDR1 MNHNS and CDR2 SASEGT. The V gene end was trimmed by 4 bases and the J gene end by 1 base; junction bases not matched to a gene: 0. This CDR3 has 15 residues. DNA for the CDR3: TGTGCCAGCAGTGGACTAGCGGGGAACACCGGGGAGCTGTTTTTT. It translates to CASSGLAGNTGELFF.

The chain recombines TRBV12-5 with TRBJ2-1, with 7 bases aligning to TRBD1. Germline V gene lookup returns CDR1 LGHNT and CDR2 FRNRAP. There are 14 residues in the CDR3. Germline trimming cut 6 bases from V and 4 bases from J; bases unmatched to any gene: 6. CDR3 sequence reads: CASGSGTVYNEQFF. In DNA form, the CDR3 reads TGTGCTAGTGGCTCCGGGACAGTTTACAATGAGCAGTTCTTC.

This clonotype has more than one count but fewer than ten. This chain connects TRBV11-2 to TRBJ2-1, with a possible D match to TRBD2 (5 bases). Trimming took off 1 base at V and 1 base at J, with 11 bases between the two ends. Per germline, CDR1 SGHAT and CDR2 FQNNGV. The CDR3 runs 16 residues. The DNA of the CDR3 is TGTGCCAGCAGCTTAGGAGGGTGGGTGTCCTACAATGAGCAGTTCTTC. Protein sequence: CASSLGGWVSYNEQFF.

This clonotype is medium-sized in the sample. The rearrangement uses TRBV27 and TRBJ1-2; D is perhaps TRBD1 (5 bases). V was cut by 3 bases and J by 3 bases, with 14 bases left in between. The CDR3 sequence is 15 residues long. Per germline, CDR1 MNHEY and CDR2 SMNVEV (reference sequence). The chain's CDR3 is CASSFPGYLDYGYTF. The CDR3 region has the DNA TGTGCCAGCAGTTTCCCAGGGTACTTGGACTATGGCTACACCTTC.